Listed below are T cell receptor beta chains from one sample, sequenced in a study of shared clonotypes between healthy human individuals. Repertoires were generated with immunoSEQ multiplex PCR, while TCRdb's copy carries only in-frame clones and drops some. The sample yields 2.3 million or so clones, about 92% seen once. Sequencing was carried out using naive CD4+ T cells from PBMCs. All receptors derive from a man between 18 and 29 years old in good health. Some clones in this sample may be carry-over from other donors' samples. Each CDR3 is given with its conserved first and last residue. A D gene is named only where the DNA matches it firmly. Size is stated for part of the rows, as once, few or many counts, or as a class when the clone is expanded.

CASSLGRDYTF	TGTGCCAGCAGTTTAGGAAGGGACTACACCTTC	-	TRBJ1-2	11	-	TRBV28
CSVEVGFNQPQHF	TGCAGCGTTGAAGTAGGGTTCAATCAGCCCCAGCATTTT	once	TRBJ1-5	13	-	TRBV29-1
CASSQDNWASGGETQYF	TGCGCCAGCAGCCAAGATAATTGGGCTAGTGGAGGCGAGACCCAGTACTTC	-	TRBJ2-5	17	-	TRBV4-1
CSVGNRDGPANTGELFF	TGCAGCGTGGGGAACCGGGACGGCCCCGCGAACACCGGGGAGCTGTTTTTT	once	TRBJ2-2	17	-	TRBV29-1
CASSPGGAYGYTF	TGTGCCAGCAGCCCAGGGGGCGCGTATGGCTACACCTTC	-	TRBJ1-2	13	TRBD1	TRBV7-9
CASTSAGVGFSGANVLTF	TGTGCCAGCACCTCAGCCGGGGTCGGATTCTCTGGGGCCAACGTCCTGACTTTC	-	TRBJ2-6	18	-	TRBV5-8
CASSSRDPNTEAFF	TGTGCCAGCAGCTCCCGGGACCCGAACACTGAAGCTTTCTTT	-	TRBJ1-1	14	-	TRBV11-2
CASSAGGYNEQFF	TGCGCCAGCAGTGCGGGAGGGTACAATGAGCAGTTCTTC	once	TRBJ2-1	13	TRBD2	TRBV4-3
CASSEPGNTGELFF	TGTGCCAGCAGTGAACCAGGGAACACCGGGGAGCTGTTTTTT	-	TRBJ2-2	14	-	TRBV2
CASRGTFSGSPTQYF	TGTGCCAGCAGGGGCACCTTTAGCGGTTCCCCGACCCAGTACTTC	-	TRBJ2-5	15	-	TRBV28
CASSSWSGIGYTF	TGTGCCAGCAGTTCGTGGTCCGGGATCGGCTACACCTTC	-	TRBJ1-2	13	-	TRBV6-6
CASSSISGSATFNYGYTF	TGTGCCAGCAGTTCGATTTCCGGGTCGGCGACTTTTAACTATGGCTACACCTTC	-	TRBJ1-2	18	-	TRBV27
CASSVVGSHEQFF	TGTGCCAGCAGCGTAGTAGGGTCCCATGAGCAGTTCTTC	-	TRBJ2-1	13	-	TRBV9
CAINEGQGTRDEQYF	TGTGCCATCAATGAGGGACAGGGTACGCGTGACGAGCAGTACTTC	-	TRBJ2-7	15	TRBD1	TRBV10-3
CASSLVGDTEAFF	TGCGCCAGCAGCTTGGTCGGAGACACTGAAGCTTTCTTT	-	TRBJ1-1	13	-	TRBV5-1
CASSKGQAIEGAFF	TGTGCCAGCAGTAAAGGACAGGCAATTGAGGGAGCTTTCTTT	-	TRBJ1-1	14	TRBD1	TRBV6-6
CASSPDRAAGNTIYF	TGCGCCAGCAGCCCAGACAGGGCGGCTGGAAACACCATATATTTT	-	TRBJ1-3	15	TRBD1	TRBV5-1
CASSPRSAGATEAFF	TGTGCCAGCAGTCCCCGGTCAGCAGGAGCGACTGAAGCTTTCTTT	-	TRBJ1-1	15	-	TRBV25-1
CASSKGTSGSVTDTQYF	TGCGCCAGCAGCAAGGGGACTAGCGGGAGCGTCACAGATACGCAGTATTTT	-	TRBJ2-3	17	TRBD2	TRBV5-1
CASSSNGGYTEAFF	TGTGCCAGCAGCTCCAATGGAGGGTACACTGAAGCTTTCTTT	-	TRBJ1-1	14	-	TRBV11-3
CASREITEAFF	TGTGCCAGCAGGGAGATCACTGAAGCTTTCTTT	-	TRBJ1-1	11	-	TRBV25-1
CASSLSGLVREQFF	TGTGCCAGCAGCTTATCCGGGTTGGTGCGTGAGCAGTTCTTC	-	TRBJ2-1	14	-	TRBV7-2
CASSLLQGVGLDEQFF	TGTGCCAGCAGTTTATTGCAGGGGGTGGGATTGGATGAGCAGTTCTTC	-	TRBJ2-1	16	TRBD1	TRBV27
CASSYSTSADTQYF	TGTGCCAGCAGTTACAGTACTAGCGCGGATACGCAGTATTTT	-	TRBJ2-3	14	TRBD2	TRBV6-5
CASSPGIRTNEKLFF	TGTGCCAGCTCCCCGGGGATTAGAACTAATGAAAAACTGTTTTTT	-	TRBJ1-4	15	-	TRBV7-6
CASSLTAGPTYEQYF	TGTGCCAGCAGCTTAACGGCAGGGCCGACCTACGAGCAGTACTTC	-	TRBJ2-7	15	-	TRBV11-1
CASSEERAWRIAKNIQYF	TGTGCCAGCAGTGAAGAGCGAGCGTGGAGGATAGCCAAAAACATTCAGTACTTC	-	TRBJ2-4	18	-	TRBV6-1
CAYTEADNTEAFF	TGTGCCTATACCGAGGCAGATAACACTGAAGCTTTCTTT	-	TRBJ1-1	13	-	TRBV30
CASSLASGYNEQFF	TGCGCCAGCAGCTTGGCTAGCGGCTACAATGAGCAGTTCTTC	-	TRBJ2-1	14	TRBD2	TRBV5-1
CASRGQGSGANVLTF	TGTGCCAGCAGGGGACAGGGATCTGGGGCCAACGTCCTGACTTTC	-	TRBJ2-6	15	TRBD1	TRBV13
CASSLQLRETQYF	TGCGCCAGCAGCTTGCAACTAAGAGAGACCCAGTACTTC	-	TRBJ2-5	13	-	TRBV5-1
CASSPLRTGYHF	TGTGCCAGCAGCCCCTTAAGGACAGGGTATCACTTC	-	TRBJ2-4	12	TRBD1	TRBV28
CASSPTAIGNTIYF	TGTGCCAGCAGCCCGACAGCAATAGGAAACACCATATATTTT	-	TRBJ1-3	14	-	TRBV2
CASSLRTSGHGGYNEQFF	TGTGCCAGCAGCTTGCGAACCTCGGGACACGGAGGGTACAATGAGCAGTTCTTC	once	TRBJ2-1	18	-	TRBV7-6
CASSVPRPARNEQFF	TGTGCCAGTAGTGTTCCGAGGCCCGCTCGGAATGAGCAGTTCTTC	-	TRBJ2-1	15	-	TRBV19
CSVVDSKGYGYTF	TGCAGCGTTGTGGACAGTAAAGGCTATGGCTACACCTTC	-	TRBJ1-2	13	-	TRBV29-1
CASSPPPKAVEQFF	TGTGCCAGCAGTCCGCCCCCAAAAGCGGTTGAGCAGTTCTTC	-	TRBJ2-1	14	-	TRBV28
CASSYGTSGSQETQYF	TGCGCCAGCAGCTACGGGACTAGCGGGAGCCAAGAGACCCAGTACTTC	-	TRBJ2-5	16	TRBD2	TRBV5-1
CASSLIAQETQYF	TGTGCCAGCAGTTTAATCGCCCAGGAGACCCAGTACTTC	-	TRBJ2-5	13	-	TRBV28
CATSARTGVETQYF	TGTGCCACCAGCGCCCGGACAGGGGTAGAGACCCAGTACTTC	-	TRBJ2-5	14	TRBD1	TRBV15
CASSRQGFSYNEQFF	TGCGCCAGCTCTAGACAGGGCTTCTCCTACAATGAGCAGTTCTTC	-	TRBJ2-1	15	TRBD1	TRBV5-1
CASRAGTAQMNTEAFF	TGCGCCAGCAGGGCCGGGACGGCCCAGATGAACACTGAAGCTTTCTTT	-	TRBJ1-1	16	-	TRBV5-1
CASSQTDRGGNQPQHF	TGTGCCAGCAGCCAAACGGACAGGGGAGGCAATCAGCCCCAGCATTTT	-	TRBJ1-5	16	TRBD1	TRBV7-6
CASSDWDRNSPLHF	TGTGCCAGCAGCGACTGGGACAGGAATTCACCCCTCCACTTT	-	TRBJ1-6	14	TRBD1	TRBV7-2
CASSDPSGNPYEQYF	TGTGCCAGCAGTGACCCTAGCGGGAACCCCTACGAGCAGTACTTC	-	TRBJ2-7	15	TRBD2	TRBV2
CASSLWARGQETQYF	TGTGCCAGCAGCTTATGGGCCAGGGGCCAAGAGACCCAGTACTTC	-	TRBJ2-5	15	-	TRBV7-2
CASSGTGANTEAFF	TGTGCCAGCAGTGGGACAGGGGCGAACACTGAAGCTTTCTTT	few	TRBJ1-1	14	TRBD1	TRBV2
CASSLGGTGEHNEQFF	TGCGCCAGCAGCTTAGGAGGGACAGGGGAACACAATGAGCAGTTCTTC	-	TRBJ2-1	16	TRBD1	TRBV5-1
CASSFDGESSYEQYF	TGTGCCAGCAGCTTCGACGGGGAGAGCTCCTACGAGCAGTACTTC	-	TRBJ2-7	15	-	TRBV5-4
CASSPTSGSSGANVLTF	TGTGCCAGCAGCCCGACTAGCGGGAGCTCTGGGGCCAACGTCCTGACTTTC	-	TRBJ2-6	17	TRBD2	TRBV7-9
CASSPRPGLAGGTDTQYF	TGTGCCAGCAGCCCCCGACCCGGACTAGCGGGGGGCACAGATACGCAGTATTTT	-	TRBJ2-3	18	TRBD2	TRBV7-2
CSVGQGAAEAFF	TGCAGCGTTGGGCAGGGTGCGGCTGAAGCTTTCTTT	-	TRBJ1-1	12	-	TRBV29-1
CASSEGPHYLDIQYF	TGTGCCAGCAGTGAAGGTCCGCACTACCTGGACATTCAGTACTTC	-	TRBJ2-4	15	-	TRBV2